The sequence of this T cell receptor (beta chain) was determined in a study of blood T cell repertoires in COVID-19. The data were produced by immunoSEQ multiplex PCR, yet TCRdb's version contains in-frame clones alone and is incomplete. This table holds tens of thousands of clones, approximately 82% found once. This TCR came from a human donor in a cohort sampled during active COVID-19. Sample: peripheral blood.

This CDR3 reads CATSRDRGLGTDTQYF. CDR3 DNA sequence: TGTGCCACCAGCAGAGATCGAGGGTTGGGCACAGATACGCAGTATTTT. The rearrangement links TRBV15 to TRBJ2-3; D may be TRBD2 (5 bases). V lost 0 bases and J lost 1, with 11 bases in between. Germline CDR1 and CDR2: LNHNV and YYDKDF (reference sequence). The CDR3 has 16 amino acids. Filled out from reference TRBV15 and TRBJ2-3, the complete variable domain reads DAMVIQNPRYQVTQFGKPVTLSCSQTLNHNVMYWYQQKSSQAPKLLFHYYDKDFNNEADTPDNFQSRRPNTSFCFLDIRSPGLGDTAMYLCATSRDRGLGTDTQYFGPGTRLTVL.